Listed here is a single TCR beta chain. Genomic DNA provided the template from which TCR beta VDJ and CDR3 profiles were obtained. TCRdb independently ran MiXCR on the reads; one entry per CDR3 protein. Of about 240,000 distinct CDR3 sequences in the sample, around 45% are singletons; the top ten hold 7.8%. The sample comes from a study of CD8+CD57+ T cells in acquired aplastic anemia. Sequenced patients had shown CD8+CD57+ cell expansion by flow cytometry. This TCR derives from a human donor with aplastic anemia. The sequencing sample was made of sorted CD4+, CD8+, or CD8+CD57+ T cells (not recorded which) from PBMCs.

DNA for the CDR3: TGTGCCAGTAGCTGGACAGGGCTCGATAACTATGGCTACACCTTC. It yields the protein CASSWTGLDNYGYTF. The rearrangement joins TRBV19 to TRBJ1-2, with 8 bases that match TRBD1. Trimming took 6 bases from V and 1 from J; bases not matched to a gene: 7. CDR3 length equals 15 residues. Germline values: CDR1 LNHDA, CDR2 SQIVND (reference sequence).